Following are 23 T cell receptor beta chains from one sample sequenced in a study of PD-1 blockade in classical Hodgkin lymphoma. TCRdb's table, derived via immunoSEQ multiplex PCR, lists solely in-frame clones and lacks some. The repertoire has 25,000 to 35,000 clones, around 85% of them found once; the top ten carry about 2.4%. Time point specified: cycle 4 day 1 (C4D1), after 5 to 7 weeks of nivolumab. Following autologous stem cell transplantation, relapse occurred in every patient, and exposure to brentuximab vedotin varied. Magnetic negative selection was used to purify CD4+ T cells from thawed PBMCs. The starting material was CD4+ T cells from blood, obtained before the fourth cycle of nivolumab. The origin of the receptors is a human donor with classical Hodgkin lymphoma.

This clone was recorded once. The CDR3: CASSEPTQNTDTQYF. CDR3 DNA sequence: TGCGCCAGCAGTGAGCCGACACAGAACACAGATACGCAGTATTTT. The V and J genes are TRBV10-2 and TRBJ2-3; D is ambiguous. Trimming left V 2 bases short and J 2 bases short, with 11 bases between. The CDR3 totals 15 residues. Germline values: CDR1 WSHSY, CDR2 SAAADI.

This clone was found a few times. This chain connects TRBV18 to TRBJ1-5; no reliable D call. Germline V lookup: CDR1 KGHSH, CDR2 LQKENI. There are 14 residues in the CDR3. Trimming took off 2 bases at V and 6 bases at J, with 11 bases between the two ends. CDR3 DNA sequence: TGTGCCAGCTCACCAACGAGGGAAACTCAGCCCCAGCATTTT. This translates into CASSPTRETQPQHF.

This chain uses TRBV11-2 with TRBJ2-5; 12 bases line up with TRBD2. The J call could be wrong; TRBJ2-7 is a better fit for the DNA end. Looked up from germline, CDR1 is SGHAT and CDR2 is FQNNGV. The CDR3 has 15 amino acids. The CDR3 sequence is CASSTGLAGPYEQYF. The DNA of the CDR3 is TGTGCCAGCAGCACCGGACTAGCGGGGCCCTACGAGCAGTACTTC.

The chain recombines TRBV11-2 with TRBJ2-1; D is unresolved. Trimming cost V 6 bases and J 4 bases, with 19 bases left between them. Per germline, CDR1 SGHAT and CDR2 FQNNGV. This CDR3 spans 16 amino acids. DNA for the CDR3: TGTGCCAGCAGGCTAATCCGCGGCGTAATGTACAATGAGCAGTTCTTC. The encoded protein is CASRLIRGVMYNEQFF. The whole variable domain, remainder taken from reference TRBV11-2 and TRBJ2-1, is EAGVAQSPRYKIIEKRQSVAFWCNPISGHATLYWYQQILGQGPKLLIQFQNNGVVDDSQLPKDRFSAERLKGVDSTLKIQPAKLEDSAVYLCASRLIRGVMYNEQFFGPGTRLTVL.

This clone was counted once. The rearrangement links TRBV19 to TRBJ1-5; D remains ambiguous. Germline lookup yields CDR1 LNHDA and CDR2 SQIVND (reference sequence). Trimming left V 1 base short and J 1 base short, with 11 bases between. The CDR3 runs to 16 residues. In DNA form, the CDR3 reads TGTGCCAGTAGTATAGCTGGGGAGAGGAGCAATCAGCCCCAGCATTTT. It translates to CASSIAGERSNQPQHF.

The CDR3 sequence is CASSRRGNEQFF. In nucleotides, the CDR3 is TGTGCCAGCAGCAGGCGGGGGAATGAGCAGTTCTTC. The chain carries TRBV7-2 and TRBJ2-1, with 7 bases lining up with TRBD2. Germline CDR1 SGHTA, CDR2 FQGNSA. The V segment lost 5 bases and the J segment 7 bases; nucleotides outside the gene matches: 2. The CDR3 loop spans 12 amino acids.

This clone occurred a few times. The chain links TRBV2 to TRBJ1-1; D unclear. This CDR3 is 15 amino acids long. The V end lost 6 bases, the J end lost 1 base, and 15 bases lay between the germline ends. Germline V gives CDR1 SNHLY, CDR2 FYNNEI. The CDR3 reads CASSRLITANTEAFF. The CDR3 DNA follows: TGTGCCAGCAGCCGACTTATTACAGCGAACACTGAAGCTTTCTTT.

The rearrangement links TRBV19 to TRBJ1-1; 8 bases are shared with TRBD1. This CDR3 contains 14 residues. The germline CDR1 and CDR2 sequences are LNHDA and SQIVND (reference sequence). V lost 5 bases to trimming and J lost 4 bases; unmatched junction nucleotides: 6. CDR3 in DNA: TGTGCCAGTAGTGCCGGACAGGGAATCACTGAAGCTTTCTTT. It is translated as CASSAGQGITEAFF.

The chain recombines TRBV15 with TRBJ1-5; 7 nucleotides agree with TRBD1. The J segment lost 6 bases and the V segment lost 0 bases, leaving 17 bases of the junction unmatched. CDR1 LNHNV and CDR2 YYDKDF come from the germline V gene (reference sequence). The length of the CDR3 is 19 residues. The chain's CDR3 is CATSRDSRGSGRGSQPQHF. CDR3 DNA sequence: TGTGCCACCAGCAGAGATAGCCGGGGGTCAGGCAGGGGGAGTCAGCCCCAGCATTTT.

The rearrangement joins TRBV19 to TRBJ2-3; possible D gene TRBD2, 5 bases. V lost 1 base to trimming and J lost 6 bases, with 14 bases between them. Germline CDR1 is LNHDA and CDR2 is SQIVND (reference sequence). The CDR3 extends over 15 amino acids. CDR3 sequence reads: CASSIVTGSGDTQYF. As DNA, the CDR3 is TGTGCCAGTAGTATAGTAACTGGGAGTGGGGATACGCAGTATTTT.

The chain is built from TRBV5-3 and TRBJ2-7; 10 nucleotides match TRBD1. TRBV5-3 is treated as an ORF (open reading frame) with a function not yet certain. The CDR3 is 16 residues long. With 4 bases clipped from V and 2 bases from J, the junction kept 9 bases outside the gene matches. CDR3 residues: CARSRTGTGAAYEQYF. The CDR3 DNA is TGTGCCAGAAGCAGAACCGGGACAGGGGCGGCCTACGAGCAGTACTTC.

The rearrangement joins TRBV2 to TRBJ2-3, with 8 bases identical to TRBD2. The CDR3 loop spans 15 amino acids. V dropped 6 bases and J dropped 1; count of bases not matched to a gene: 6. Germline V gives CDR1 SNHLY, CDR2 FYNNEI. CDR3 region: CASRPTSVGTDTQYF. For the CDR3, the DNA is TGTGCCAGCAGGCCGACTAGCGTTGGCACAGATACGCAGTATTTT.

This clone came up a few times. This chain joins TRBV18 and TRBJ1-1, with 8 bases identical to TRBD1. There are 15 residues in the CDR3. The germline CDR1 and CDR2 sequences are KGHSH and LQKENI. The V segment lost 6 bases and the J segment 0 bases; nucleotides outside the gene matches: 6. CDR3 amino acids: CASSLDRVLNTEAFF. CDR3 coding DNA: TGTGCCAGCTCGCTGGACAGGGTTCTGAACACTGAAGCTTTCTTT.

CDR3 amino acids: CASGEGPDYGYTF. In nucleotides, the CDR3 is TGTGCTAGTGGGGAGGGGCCAGACTATGGCTACACCTTC. The chain links TRBV12-5 to TRBJ1-2, with D possibly being TRBD1 (5 bases). V lost 6 bases and J lost 3, with 11 bases in between. This CDR3 is built from 13 residues. Germline assignment: CDR1 LGHNT and CDR2 FRNRAP.

The gene calls are TRBV28 and TRBJ1-2; D gene uncertain. Germline CDR1 and CDR2: MDHEN and SYDVKM. The V end lost 3 bases, the J end lost 5 bases, and 16 bases lay between the germline ends. This CDR3 spans 15 amino acids. The CDR3 here is CASSFSGRVGYGYTF. The CDR3 DNA sequence: TGTGCCAGCAGTTTCTCAGGTCGAGTAGGGTATGGCTACACCTTC.

The chain has TRBV9 and TRBJ2-7, with a possible D match to TRBD2 (7 bases). V lost 4 bases, J lost 8 bases, and 13 bases lay in between. The germline gives CDR1 SGDLS, CDR2 YYNGEE. The CDR3 length is 12 residues. CDR3 sequence (DNA): TGTGCCAGCAGCACGGGGGGCTGGAAGCAGTACTTC. Its protein is CASSTGGWKQYF.

CDR3 sequence (DNA): TGTGCCAGCAGCTTGGGGGTAGCGGAAAGCACAGATACGCAGTATTTT. It is translated as CASSLGVAESTDTQYF. This chain links TRBV5-8 with TRBJ2-3, with a weak D call TRBD2 (6 bases). Germline V CDR1 and CDR2: SGHTS, YDEGEE. The V end was cut by 0 bases, the J end by 0 bases, with 11 bases between. This CDR3 comprises 16 residues.

V is TRBV4-1 and J is TRBJ1-2, with D unresolved. The CDR3 sequence is 16 residues long. The ends were cut back, 4 bases at V and 8 bases at J, with 23 bases in the middle. The germline V gene has CDR1 MGHRA and CDR2 YSYEKL. The CDR3: CASSRNPAFMDGGYTF. For the CDR3, the DNA is TGCGCCAGCAGCCGAAACCCGGCCTTCATGGATGGAGGCTACACCTTC.

The chain combines TRBV28 with TRBJ2-2; D not resolved. V lost 7 bases and J 4 bases, leaving 7 bases between the germline ends. Looked up from germline, CDR1 is MDHEN and CDR2 is SYDVKM. The CDR3 loop spans 12 amino acids. As DNA, the CDR3 is TGTGCCAGCATCCCCGCCACCGGGGAGCTGTTTTTT. Encoded protein: CASIPATGELFF. Full variable domain (remainder filled in from reference TRBV28 and TRBJ2-2): DVKVTQSSRYLVKRTGEKVFLECVQDMDHENMFWYRQDPGLGLRLIYFSYDVKMKEKGDIPEGYSVSREKKERFSLILESASTNQTSMYLCASIPATGELFFGEGSRLTVL.

The rearrangement links TRBV18 to TRBJ2-3, with D uncertain. Trimming pared 3 bases from V and 7 bases from J, leaving 20 bases between. The CDR3 totals 16 residues. Germline assignment: CDR1 KGHSH and CDR2 LQKENI. CDR3 nucleotide sequence: TGTGCCAGCTCACCCCCGTCTAGTTTCCGGCAGTATACGCAGTATTTT. It translates to CASSPPSSFRQYTQYF.

A single count supports this clone. One end of the junction does not line up with germline, which may come from a read error. The rearrangement links TRBV5-1 to TRBJ2-2, with D perhaps matching TRBD2 (6 bases). There are 15 residues in the CDR3. Germline assignment: CDR1 SGHRS and CDR2 YFSETQ. The CDR3 nucleotides are TGCGCCAGCACCTTGGGAGGTTTAGGCACCGGGGAGCTGTTTTTT. This gives the protein CASTLGGLGTGELFF.

The chain links TRBV9 to TRBJ2-3, with D unclear. The length of the CDR3 is 16 residues. Trimming removed 0 bases at V and 0 bases at J, with 11 bases between. In germline, CDR1 is SGDLS, CDR2 YYNGEE. CDR3 sequence reads: CASSVAFGWSTDTQYF. CDR3 nucleotides: TGTGCCAGCAGCGTAGCTTTCGGCTGGAGCACAGATACGCAGTATTTT.

The chain employs TRBV5-1 and TRBJ2-1; TRBD1 aligns across 9 bases. The germline V gene has CDR1 SGHRS and CDR2 YFSETQ. The CDR3 contains 14 residues. With V trimmed by 0 bases and J by 6 bases, 1 base remained unmatched. CDR3 sequence: CASSLGDRANEQFF. The CDR3 region has the DNA TGCGCCAGCAGCTTGGGGGACAGGGCCAATGAGCAGTTCTTC.